These 23 T cell receptor beta chains originate from one sample sequenced in a study of vaccination and CD4 T cells after COVID-19. Treatment in this sample: approximately 9-day PBMC culture with coronavirus spike peptide pools or control peptides (ViraFEST assay). The Oncomine TCR Beta short-read assay sequenced DNA from cultured CD4+ T cells. Via MiXCR, TCRdb re-called the PCR reads, giving one row per CDR3 protein. The sample has about 6,200 distinct CDR3 sequences, approximately 32% seen once. Their antigens are not known. The source material was CD4+ T cells from blood, cultured in vitro, sampled after SARS-CoV-2 vaccination. All receptors derive from a human donor who had recovered from COVID-19.

The chain links TRBV29-1 to TRBJ1-2, with 7 bases matching TRBD1. J gave up 8 bases and V 2 bases, and 8 bases lay outside the gene matches. Germline assignment: CDR1 SQVTM and CDR2 ANQGSEA. This CDR3 has 13 residues. The CDR3, as DNA: TGCAGCGTTGAACGGGACAGATCCCAGGGCTACACCTTC. It specifies CSVERDRSQGYTF.

This chain joins TRBV5-4 and TRBJ2-1; 7 nucleotides agree with TRBD2. The V segment lost 10 bases and the J segment 0 bases; nucleotides outside the gene matches: 7. The germline V gene has CDR1 SGHNT and CDR2 YYREEE (reference sequence). The CDR3 is 14 amino acids. The CDR3 loop is CAVQAGSSYNEQFF. The CDR3 nucleotides are TGTGCCGTCCAAGCGGGGAGCTCCTACAATGAGCAGTTCTTC.

The V and J genes are TRBV19 and TRBJ2-7, with 8 bases lining up with TRBD1. J lost 6 bases, V lost 3 bases, and 7 bases had no gene match. From germline, CDR1 is LNHDA and CDR2 SQIVND (reference sequence). The CDR3 is made up of 14 amino acids. The DNA for the CDR3 is TGTGCCAGTAGTATCCCCGGGACAGGTCCCGAGCAGTACTTC. Its protein is CASSIPGTGPEQYF. Together with reference TRBV19 and TRBJ2-7, the CDR3 gives the full variable domain: DGGITQSPKYLFRKEGQNVTLSCEQNLNHDAMYWYRQDPGQGLRLIYYSQIVNDFQKGDIAEGYSVSREKKESFPLTVTSAQKNPTAFYLCASSIPGTGPEQYFGPGTRLTVT.

The rearrangement uses TRBV14 and TRBJ2-5, with 13 bases fitting TRBD2. CDR3 length: 17 amino acids. Trimming took 1 base from V and 2 from J; bases not matched to a gene: 4. CDR1 and CDR2 from the germline V gene are SGHDN and FVKESK. The CDR3 is CASSQGTSGRGQETQYF. The CDR3 DNA reads TGTGCCAGCAGCCAAGGCACTAGCGGGAGGGGTCAAGAGACCCAGTACTTC.

The CDR3 region is CASSLSPELTQAFF. CDR3 nucleotides: TGTGCCAGCAGCTTATCCCCAGAACTAACTCAAGCTTTCTTT. The V gene is TRBV7-9, the J gene TRBJ1-1; no firm D call. The CDR3 loop spans 14 amino acids. CDR1 is SEHNR, CDR2 FQNEAQ, per germline (reference sequence). V was cut by 2 bases and J by 9 bases, with 16 bases left in between.

This clonotype was observed a handful of times. V gene TRBV20-1 combines with J gene TRBJ1-6; 7 nucleotides match TRBD1. The CDR3 covers 14 residues. In germline, CDR1 is DFQATT, CDR2 SNEGSKA (reference sequence). V lost 1 base, J lost 6 bases, and 3 bases stayed unmatched. In DNA, the CDR3 is TGCAGTGCTAGAGGGGGGACAGTTAATTCACCCCTCCACTTT. Encoded protein: CSARGGTVNSPLHF.

Only a few counts were recorded for this clonotype. This chain joins TRBV19 and TRBJ2-7; D gene uncertain. This CDR3 has 13 residues. The V end was cut by 6 bases, the J end by 6 bases, with 15 bases between. Germline CDR1 LNHDA, CDR2 SQIVND (reference sequence). The CDR3 reads CASSNSWKAEQYF. The CDR3 DNA follows: TGTGCCAGTAGCAACAGTTGGAAGGCCGAGCAGTACTTC.

The chain links TRBV20-1 to TRBJ2-5; possibly TRBD2 for D (7 bases). Germline CDR1 reads DFQATT; CDR2 reads SNEGSKA (reference sequence). CDR3 length equals 13 residues. Trimming took 6 bases from V and 3 from J, leaving 14 bases between them. CDR3: CSARGGGEETQYF. The DNA for the CDR3 is TGCAGTGCCCGAGGGGGGGGGGAAGAGACCCAGTACTTC.

This clonotype is labeled medium-sized. The chain is built from TRBV20-1 and TRBJ2-2; TRBD2 aligns across 8 bases. The ends lost 5 bases at V and 4 bases at J; junction bases unmatched: 9. Germline assignment: CDR1 DFQATT and CDR2 SNEGSKA (reference sequence). The length of the CDR3 is 15 residues. CDR3 bases: TGCAGTGCTCAGAGACAGCGGGGGAGCACCGGGGAGCTGTTTTTT. Translated, it gives CSAQRQRGSTGELFF.

By its share, this clonotype is medium-sized. The chain couples TRBV7-9 to TRBJ2-5; 7 positions agree with TRBD2. V was pared by 4 bases and J by 5 bases, with 19 bases of the junction left unmatched. From germline, CDR1 is SEHNR and CDR2 FQNEAQ (reference sequence). This CDR3 spans 18 amino acids. The CDR3, as DNA: TGTGCCAGCAGCTCGGGTCAAGCGGGAAGAAGAGCTTCGGAGACCCAGTACTTC. It encodes CASSSGQAGRRASETQYF.

Within the sample, this clonotype is medium-sized. The J gene is TRBJ2-7, the V gene TRBV28; perhaps TRBD2 as D (5 bases). The ends were cut back, 3 bases at V and 2 bases at J, with 20 bases in the middle. Germline loops: CDR1 MDHEN, CDR2 SYDVKM. The CDR3 is 17 residues long. The CDR3 loop reads CASSLPNTGWGTYEQYF. Written as DNA, the CDR3 is TGTGCCAGCAGTTTGCCCAACACGGGGTGGGGAACCTACGAGCAGTACTTC.

The J gene is TRBJ1-2, the V gene TRBV7-2; D possibly corresponds to TRBD1 (5 bases). Deletions cut 4 bases from V and 6 bases from J, with 9 bases between. CDR1 is SGHTA, CDR2 FQGNSA, per germline. CDR3 length: 12 residues. The DNA of the CDR3 is TGTGCCAGCAGCTGGCAACAGGATGGCTACACCTTC. This gives the protein CASSWQQDGYTF.

The chain has TRBV20-1 and TRBJ1-3, with D hard to call. Germline loops: CDR1 DFQATT, CDR2 SNEGSKA (reference sequence). The CDR3 is made up of 13 amino acids. V was trimmed by 6 bases and J by 0 bases, leaving 9 bases between them. CDR3 DNA sequence: TGCAGTGCCCGACGGGACTCTGGAAACACCATATATTTT. Encoded protein: CSARRDSGNTIYF.

This chain uses TRBV28 with TRBJ2-1; the D is unclear. This CDR3 has 14 amino acids. Per the germline V gene, CDR1 is MDHEN and CDR2 is SYDVKM. V lost 2 bases to trimming and J lost 5 bases, with 10 bases between them. The CDR3 reads CASSLDRKNNEQFF. The CDR3 coding sequence is TGTGCCAGCAGTTTAGACCGTAAAAACAATGAGCAGTTCTTC.

The V and J genes are TRBV7-3 and TRBJ2-5; 9 nucleotides match TRBD1. Trimming at V came to 5 bases and at J to 0 bases, leaving 4 bases not matched to a gene. The germline V gene encodes CDR1 SGHTA and CDR2 FQGTGA. This CDR3 has 15 residues. The CDR3 sequence is CASSRTGEYQETQYF. The CDR3 DNA reads TGTGCCAGCAGCCGGACAGGGGAGTACCAAGAGACCCAGTACTTC.

The rearrangement links TRBV6-1 to TRBJ2-3; 9 nucleotides line up with TRBD2. CDR1 is MNHNS, CDR2 SASEGT, per germline. This CDR3 has 14 residues. J lost 4 bases, V lost 5 bases, and 4 bases had no gene match. DNA of the CDR3: TGTGCCAGCAGTCGACTAGCGGACGCAGATACGCAGTATTTT. This translates into CASSRLADADTQYF.

The gene calls are TRBV28 and TRBJ1-5; perhaps TRBD1 as D (5 bases). CDR3 length: 15 residues. V was clipped by 2 bases and J by 7 bases, with 15 bases between them. In germline, CDR1 is MDHEN, CDR2 SYDVKM. CDR3 coding DNA: TGTGCCAGCAGTTTACGGGGACGCCTGGGGCAGCCCCAGCATTTT. Residues: CASSLRGRLGQPQHF.

The gene calls are TRBV20-1 and TRBJ2-1; unclear D gene. CDR3 length equals 14 residues. With 4 bases removed from V and 4 bases from J, the gap between germline ends came to 14 bases. Germline V gene data show CDR1 as DFQATT and CDR2 as SNEGSKA (reference sequence). CDR3 loop: CSANSGLEYNEQFF. The CDR3 region has the DNA TGCAGTGCTAATTCAGGTCTAGAGTACAATGAGCAGTTCTTC.

This chain links TRBV19 with TRBJ1-1; 8 bases agree with TRBD1. The ends lost 6 bases at V and 6 bases at J; junction bases unmatched: 6. From germline, CDR1 is LNHDA and CDR2 SQIVND (reference sequence). CDR3 length: 13 residues. This chain's CDR3 is CASRGQGQAEAFF. In DNA form, the CDR3 reads TGTGCCAGTAGAGGACAGGGACAGGCTGAAGCTTTCTTT.

This clonotype is judged medium-sized. The V call is TRBV7-9, the J call TRBJ2-5; the D is unclear. V lost 2 bases, J lost 4 bases, and 5 bases lay in between. The length of the CDR3 is 12 residues. The germline CDR1 and CDR2 sequences are SEHNR and FQNEAQ (reference sequence). CDR3 DNA sequence: TGTGCCAGCAGCTTACCGGGAGAGACCCAGTACTTC. Its protein product is CASSLPGETQYF.

This clonotype is judged medium-sized (0.01 to 0.1%). The chain combines TRBV20-1 with TRBJ1-6; TRBD1 matches at 7 bases. The germline V gene encodes CDR1 DFQATT and CDR2 SNEGSKA (reference sequence). Trimming took 6 bases from V and 6 from J; bases not matched to a gene: 5. The CDR3 length is 13 residues. The CDR3 reads CSAKGGSNSPLHF. The CDR3 DNA reads TGCAGTGCCAAAGGGGGCAGTAATTCACCCCTCCACTTT.

The rearrangement joins TRBV28 to TRBJ1-2; D remains ambiguous. Trimming pared 1 base from V and 1 base from J, leaving 19 bases between. Germline CDR1 reads MDHEN; CDR2 reads SYDVKM. There are 18 residues in the CDR3. The DNA for the CDR3 is TGTGCCAGCAGTTTATTTTATCGGAGGGAACCGGGTAACTATGGCTACACCTTC. It encodes CASSLFYRREPGNYGYTF.

The chain combines TRBV6-2 or TRBV6-3 with TRBJ2-7; D is unresolved. Germline CDR1 is MNHEY and CDR2 is SVGEGT. The CDR3 is made up of 12 amino acids. Trimming left V 2 bases short and J 4 bases short, with 6 bases between. CDR3 protein: CASSYVGYEQYF. CDR3 nucleotide sequence: TGTGCCAGCAGTTACGTCGGGTACGAGCAGTACTTC.